This T cell receptor (beta chain) was profiled in a study of blood T cell repertoires in COVID-19 (dated by TCRdb to 2020 to 2021). With respect to the entire study: Samples covering the acute and convalescent phases of COVID-19 were provided by collaborators in the United States, Italy and Spain. HLA class I and class II types, where available, came from metadata supplied by the sample provider rather than from assay-based typing. Deeply sampled blood TCRbeta repertoires from subjects exposed to, actively infected with, or recovered from COVID-19 were included in the dataset. The material from the prospective study consisted of cDNA or gDNA derived from T cells, B-cell-depleted T cells, or PBMCs. Sample metadata almost always included a de-identified subject ID, COVID-19 status, age in years and sex. Samples came from the ongoing ImmuneRACE study (first 160 participants) plus 1,254 subjects from 6 global collaborators. The repertoires were released in a freely available public database intended as a resource for research on the immune response to SARS-CoV-2.

In regard to this clone: The target of this receptor is not known. Per-nucleotide qualities are absent, and no much larger clonotype sits a single base away.

The germline V gene yields SGHTA for CDR1 and FQGNSA for CDR2. V has 5 bases trimmed and J has 6 bases trimmed; junction bases matching no gene number 14. The CDR3, cysteine through phenylalanine, is 16 amino acids long. CDR3 DNA is the only sequence kept; it has 48 bases, read in frame from the first base. The investigation overall reported the following: Clinical and demographic metadata were provided uncurated, with the amount varying by source and participant.

TCRbeta CDR3 regions were amplified from genomic DNA by means of the immunoSEQ Assay, a bias-controlled multiplex PCR. Per the source publication's procedure: The number of nucleated cells in each sample was estimated by amplification of reference gene primers within the assay. Sequence reads were collapsed and filtered to measure the absolute abundance of every unique TCRbeta CDR3 rearrangement. For each sample, productive Simpson clonality was calculated as the square root of Simpson's diversity index over productive rearrangements. Imported from immuneACCESS, the table was reduced by TCRdb to in-frame sequences with V and J called. These copies leave out some clones; in studies compared against another copy, an unresolved V gene accounts for under half, and the cause of the remainder is not known. The V and J calls and clone size were taken over from that table, and D and trimming were inferred from the DNA. The sample table records 300,000 to 450,000 clones; approximately 90% of these occur just once. The ten biggest clones cover around 1.2% of the sample.

Participants in the prospective study were enrolled through a virtual design, were aged 18 to 89 years, and lived in roughly 24 United States geographic areas. In the prospective study, participants were assigned to cohorts based on the clinical history participants reported in a screening survey and a study questionnaire. ImmuneRACE Cohort 3 recovered participants were defined by two consecutive negative NP/OP PCR tests, healthcare professional clearance, or symptom resolution. Each participant in the prospective study had whole blood, serum and a nasopharyngeal or oropharyngeal swab collected by mobile phlebotomists. Over a roughly 2-month period, participants in the prospective study had the option of providing additional blood draws and questionnaires. Before DNA extraction, prospective study blood samples were shipped either frozen or at room temperature.

The origin of this receptor is a woman aged 18-29 years who had recovered from COVID-19. The receptor chain draws on TRBV7-2 and TRBJ2-7; 9 middle bases align to TRBD1. Sequenced sample: PBMCs or T cells enriched from blood (not recorded which). The sequenced DNA is TGTGCCAGCAGCCCCCTTTCGCCGGGACAGGGAGTCGAGCAGTACTTC. Its translation is CASSPLSPGQGVEQYF.